This TCR beta chain comes out of a study of metastatic and nonmetastatic thyroid tumors. The overall study: Samples came from malignant and benign thyroid patients, and repertoires were compared across blood and tumor or nodule tissue.

V lost 5 bases to trimming and J lost 5 bases, with 13 bases between them. Germline V gene lookup returns CDR1 SGHAT and CDR2 FQNNGV. The CDR3 runs 15 residues. Study-wide points: It was reported that TCR beta diversity was significantly higher in malignant thyroid tumors than benign nodules, in blood and tumor.

Methods used by the authors: The study built a papillary thyroid cancer distant-metastasis classifier from CDR3 differences across clinicopathological groups. TCRdb reassembled clones from the PCR reads with MiXCR. These V and J calls are TCRdb output, not the study's own analysis. This table has 75,000 to 100,000 clones, 9.5% to 15% appearing once. Until they underwent thyroid surgery, no patient had received any treatment. This clone was detected many times. Its specificity is unknown. A read error may be the cause here, since a much bigger clone is one base away. Distinct nucleotide sequences in the sample also encode this CDR3.

This chain connects TRBV11-2 to TRBJ1-6; D remains unclear. This TCR derives from a female donor with papillary thyroid cancer or a benign thyroid nodule (not recorded which). Some clones in this sample may be carry-over from other donors' samples. The specimen sequenced was blood. The CDR3 protein is CASSPGRSNNSPLHF. The CDR3 region has the DNA TGTGCCAGCAGCCCAGGACGGAGTAATAATTCACCCCTCCACTTT.